This T cell receptor beta chain was observed in a study of T-cell memory formation after mild COVID-19. The wider study: The two donors had largely donor-specific TCR clusters.

Regarding the study as a whole: Contracting CD8+ clones were enriched in EMRA, CD4+ mainly in CM and EM.

Via MiXCR, TCRdb re-called the 5' RACE reads, giving one row per CDR3 protein. The profile covers roughly 300,000 distinct CDR3 sequences, with roughly 15% appearing a single time and about a fifth taken by the ten largest. Of note for this clonotype: Its target is not known.

Sequenced input: PBMCs or a T cell subset sorted from them (not recorded which). The origin of this receptor is a man between 18 and 35 years old who had mild COVID-19 (a few samples of this study predate the infection). Cell type and time point are not known.

CDR3 amino acids: CASRQAEPDTQYF. The CDR3, as DNA: TGCGCCAGCAGACAGGCCGAGCCAGATACGCAGTATTTT. The V and J genes are TRBV5-1 and TRBJ2-3, with D perhaps matching TRBD1 (5 bases). Between the trimmed V and J ends, which lost 5 bases and 4 bases, there was a span of 11 bases. This CDR3 contains 13 residues. Germline V CDR1 and CDR2: SGHRS, YFSETQ.